The 23 T cell receptor beta chains reported below all come from one sample, sequenced in a study of blood T cell repertoires in COVID-19 (dated by TCRdb to the early 2020s). The protocol used for the library was the immunoSEQ multiplex PCR assay. The clones in this table, taken by TCRdb from immuneACCESS, are in-frame only. Not every clone is retained; where verified, under half of the shortfall comes from an unresolved V gene, and the cause of the rest is unknown. The sample profile shows around 450,000 clones; around 89% of them were found once. Roughly 4% of the sample rests with the top ten. The specimen sequenced was peripheral blood. Receptors were obtained from a woman in her twenties or thirties with acute or convalescent COVID-19.

V and J are TRBV27 and TRBJ2-1; possible D gene TRBD1, 5 bases. Trimming pared 5 bases from V and 0 bases from J, leaving 11 bases between. The V gene's germline CDR1 is MNHEY and CDR2 SMNVEV (reference sequence). This CDR3 comprises 15 residues. CDR3 sequence reads: CASSVTGSSYNEQFF. In nucleotides, the CDR3 is TGTGCCAGCAGTGTAACAGGTAGCTCCTACAATGAGCAGTTCTTC.

The rearrangement links TRBV7-7 to TRBJ2-7; possibly TRBD1 for D (5 bases). The CDR3 sequence is 18 residues long. V gave up 9 bases and J gave up 2 bases, with 29 bases separating them. Per the germline V gene, CDR1 is SSHAT and CDR2 is FNYEAQ (reference sequence). The DNA for the CDR3 is TGTGCCAGTTATAACAAGAGGTGGCAGGGAATCTTCACCTACGAGCAGTACTTC. It yields the protein CASYNKRWQGIFTYEQYF.

The genes are TRBV19 and TRBJ1-1; a possible D gene is TRBD1 (6 bases). Trimming removed 5 bases from V and 1 base from J, with 8 bases in between. This CDR3 region has 13 residues. Looked up from germline, CDR1 is LNHDA and CDR2 is SQIVND (reference sequence). The CDR3 protein is CASSLQGNTEAFF. The CDR3 DNA reads as TGTGCCAGTAGTTTACAGGGGAACACTGAAGCTTTCTTT.

V and J are TRBV7-8 and TRBJ2-5, with 7 bases aligning to TRBD1. Germline CDR1 reads SGHVS; CDR2 reads FQNEAQ. The CDR3 runs to 15 residues. The junction had 7 bases not matched to a gene; V was cut back by 5 bases and J by 1 base. Here the CDR3 DNA reads TGTGCCAGCAGCCTGAACCGACAGGGCCAAGAGACCCAGTACTTC. It specifies CASSLNRQGQETQYF.

The J gene is TRBJ1-4, the V gene TRBV12-5; D may be TRBD1 (5 bases). The CDR3 runs to 16 residues. Looked up from germline, CDR1 is LGHNT and CDR2 is FRNRAP. Trimming took off 6 bases at V and 7 bases at J, with 21 bases between the two ends. The CDR3, as DNA: TGTGCTAGTGGGCCCTCCCGCCGTGGGGGGGGTGAAAAACTGTTTTTT. Protein sequence: CASGPSRRGGGEKLFF.

The chain recombines TRBV5-6 with TRBJ2-5, with a weak D call TRBD1 (5 bases). The V and J ends lost 1 base and 5 bases respectively, with 12 bases between them. CDR3 length: 14 residues. Germline-derived CDR1 and CDR2 are SGHDT and YYEEEE. The CDR3 bases are TGTGCCAGCAGCTTGTACAGACCAGGGGAGACCCAGTACTTC. Its translation is CASSLYRPGETQYF.

This clone was detected once. The chain recombines TRBV11-1 with TRBJ2-7; 7 bases fit TRBD2. The V and J ends lost 1 base and 6 bases, in that order; junction bases with no gene match: 6. Germline V CDR1 and CDR2: SGHAT, FQDESV (reference sequence). CDR3 length: 14 residues. The CDR3 bases are TGTGCCAGCAGCTTAGGGGACTACCCACGCGAGCAGTACTTC. Protein sequence: CASSLGDYPREQYF.

This clone was seen more than once but under ten times. Other nucleotide sequences from this sample produce the same CDR3. The chain links TRBV5-1 to TRBJ2-2; no clear D gene. Trimming shortened V by 2 bases and J by 4 bases, and 12 bases separated the two germline ends. The CDR3 sequence is 15 residues long. Germline CDR1 reads SGHRS; CDR2 reads YFSETQ. The CDR3 DNA reads TGCGCCAGCAGCTTTCTCGCCGGCGGCACCGGGGAGCTGTTTTTT. Protein product: CASSFLAGGTGELFF.

This chain's CDR3 is CASSSDLGAEQFF. The CDR3 region has the DNA TGTGCCAGTAGTTCCGACCTGGGGGCTGAGCAGTTCTTC. V usage is TRBV19 and J usage is TRBJ2-1; perhaps TRBD1 as D (6 bases). The length of the CDR3 is 13 residues. Germline loops: CDR1 LNHDA, CDR2 SQIVND (reference sequence). Trimming removed 5 bases from V and 9 bases from J, with 14 bases in between.

The chain recombines TRBV28 with TRBJ2-1; maybe TRBD1 (5 bases). This CDR3 comprises 15 residues. V was trimmed by 3 bases and J by 5 bases, leaving 14 bases between them. The V gene's germline CDR1 is MDHEN and CDR2 SYDVKM. The CDR3 DNA follows: TGTGCCAGCAGTTTCTCCGGAGCAGGGAACAATGAGCAGTTCTTC. Its translation is CASSFSGAGNNEQFF.

The rearrangement links TRBV30 to TRBJ1-6; the D is unclear. Germline V gene sequence: CDR1 GTSNPN, CDR2 SVGIG (reference sequence). CDR3 size: 13 residues. Trimming stripped 0 bases from V and 6 bases from J, with 6 bases between. The CDR3 protein is CAWSVVSNSPLHF. The CDR3 coding sequence is TGTGCCTGGAGTGTGGTCAGTAATTCACCCCTCCACTTT.

This rearrangement joins TRBV2 to TRBJ2-1; TRBD1 might be the D (5 bases). V was pared by 2 bases and J by 10 bases, with 9 bases between. The CDR3 spans 12 residues. Germline CDR1 is SNHLY and CDR2 is FYNNEI. In DNA form, the CDR3 reads TGTGCCAGCAGTGAACAGGGCCGAGAGCAGTTCTTC. Translated: CASSEQGREQFF.

This chain links TRBV19 with TRBJ1-2; maybe TRBD1 (6 bases). In germline, CDR1 is LNHDA, CDR2 SQIVND (reference sequence). V shed 11 bases and J shed 1 base, with 17 bases lying between them. The CDR3 is made up of 14 amino acids. CDR3 bases: TGTGCCGGAAGATGGGACACCCGTAACTATGGCTACACCTTC. Translated: CAGRWDTRNYGYTF.

This sequence joins TRBV5-1 and TRBJ2-1; the match to TRBD2 covers 10 bases. V gave up 0 bases and J gave up 7 bases; unmatched junction bases: 10. This CDR3 contains 17 residues. Germline V gene lookup returns CDR1 SGHRS and CDR2 YFSETQ. The CDR3 coding sequence is TGCGCCAGCAGCTTGGGTTCCAGCGGGGGGGCCCGGAATGAGCAGTTCTTC. Protein sequence: CASSLGSSGGARNEQFF.

The chain is built from TRBV9 and TRBJ1-3, with 11 bases matching TRBD1. This CDR3 region has 13 residues. Germline V lookup: CDR1 SGDLS, CDR2 YYNGEE. After removal of 4 bases from V and 11 bases from J, the junction contained 5 bases not matched to a gene. CDR3 DNA: TGTGCCAGCAGCCCGCGGGACAGGGGGGCCATATATTTT. Amino acid sequence: CASSPRDRGAIYF. Looking up the rest from reference TRBV9 and TRBJ1-3 gives the full variable domain: DSGVTQTPKHLITATGQRVTLRCSPRSGDLSVYWYQQSLDQGLQFLIQYYNGEERAKGNILERFSAQQFPDLHSELNLSSLELGDSALYFCASSPRDRGAIYFGEGSWLTVV.

The chain uses TRBV19 and TRBJ2-7, with D perhaps matching TRBD2 (5 bases). The ends were cut back, 6 bases at V and 4 bases at J, with 13 bases in the middle. This CDR3 region has 13 residues. Looked up from germline, CDR1 is LNHDA and CDR2 is SQIVND (reference sequence). The CDR3 DNA follows: TGTGCCAGTAGCTCTACCACGGGGTACGAGCAGTACTTC. It codes for CASSSTTGYEQYF. Combining the CDR3 with reference TRBV19 and TRBJ2-7 gives the whole variable domain DGGITQSPKYLFRKEGQNVTLSCEQNLNHDAMYWYRQDPGQGLRLIYYSQIVNDFQKGDIAEGYSVSREKKESFPLTVTSAQKNPTAFYLCASSSTTGYEQYFGPGTRLTVT.

J is TRBJ2-1 and V is TRBV2; 9 bases line up with TRBD1. The CDR3 is made up of 17 amino acids. Germline V gives CDR1 SNHLY, CDR2 FYNNEI. Trimming cost V 6 bases and J 7 bases; bases outside gene matches: 16. CDR3 DNA sequence: TGTGCCAGCAGAGGACAGGGGAAGGGGATTAGGGGAAATGAGCAGTTCTTC. Translated, it gives CASRGQGKGIRGNEQFF.

Details on this clone: Other nucleotide sequences in the sample specify the same CDR3. The chain employs TRBV5-1 and TRBJ1-3; D remains unclear. Germline V CDR1 and CDR2: SGHRS, YFSETQ. V was clipped by 0 bases and J by 0 bases, with 4 bases between them. This CDR3 region has 14 residues. The CDR3 coding sequence is TGCGCCAGCAGCTTGGGCAGCTCTGGAAACACCATATATTTT. Protein product: CASSLGSSGNTIYF.

The V gene is TRBV3-1 (or the pseudogene TRBV3-2), the J gene TRBJ2-3; TRBD2 is a possible D gene (6 bases). Germline V gene data show CDR1 as LGHDT and CDR2 as YNNKEL (reference sequence). Trimming removed 6 bases from V and 1 base from J, with 26 bases in between. This CDR3 region has 19 residues. The CDR3 DNA follows: TGTGCCAGCAGTAATGGGGGACTGGGGACTCAAAGACGCACAGATACGCAGTATTTT. It specifies CASSNGGLGTQRRTDTQYF.

The chain is built from TRBV6-2 or TRBV6-3 and TRBJ1-5, with 9 bases matching TRBD1. The germline V gene encodes CDR1 MNHEY and CDR2 SVGEGT. V lost 5 bases, J lost 11 bases, and 7 bases stayed unmatched. The CDR3 contains 13 residues. The CDR3 loop is CASSRTGVESQHF. DNA of the CDR3: TGTGCCAGCAGTCGGACAGGGGTCGAGTCCCAGCATTTT.

CDR3 nucleotides: TGTGCCAGTAGATTACAGGGTGCCCTCTCTGGGGCCAACGTCCTGACTTTC. Protein product: CASRLQGALSGANVLTF. The chain links TRBV19 to TRBJ2-6, with TRBD1 as a possible D gene (6 bases). V was clipped by 6 bases and J by 0 bases, with 15 bases between them. The CDR3 runs to 17 residues. Germline V gene data show CDR1 as LNHDA and CDR2 as SQIVND (reference sequence).

The rearrangement links TRBV21-1 to TRBJ2-1; the tabulated D call, TRBD2, remains unverified against the DNA. TRBV21-1 represents a pseudogene. The CDR3 runs 15 residues. The CDR3 DNA reads TGTGCCAGCAGCAACCCTTGGAGGTCCTACAATGAGCAGTTCTTC. Protein product: CASSNPWRSYNEQFF.

The CDR3 bases are TGCGCCAGCAGCACAGCTGGGGCCAACGTCCTGACTTTC. It translates to CASSTAGANVLTF. The chain links TRBV10-2 to TRBJ2-6, with D unclear. CDR3 length equals 13 residues. The germline V and J ends were trimmed by 6 bases and 2 bases, with 5 bases remaining between them. Germline V lookup: CDR1 WSHSY, CDR2 SAAADI.